Listed below are T cell receptor beta chains from one sample, sequenced in a study of T cell responses to AZD1222 COVID-19 vaccine. Produced via immunoSEQ multiplex PCR; TCRdb's table is partial and in-frame only. The sample shows under 100,000 clones, 70% to 90% of them seen only once. This specimen was peripheral blood, taken on day 0 of AZD1222 vaccination. These receptors all come from an adult in good health. Each CDR3 is given with its conserved first and last residue. Fields, in order: CDR3 length, clone size, D gene, V gene, J gene, CDR3 protein, CDR3 DNA. The D gene is left open where the match is weak. Where a row states a size, it is once, few, many or the class of an expanded clone; other rows omit it.

>13|-|-|TRBV27|TRBJ2-1
CASRPRPFNEQFF
TGTGCCAGCAGACCGCGACCTTTCAATGAGCAGTTCTTC
>12|once|-|TRBV25-1|TRBJ2-7
CASSLTGYEQYF
TGTGCCAGCAGCCTTACAGGGTACGAGCAGTACTTC
>15|-|TRBD2|TRBV20-1|TRBJ2-3
CSASLAGAFTDTQYF
TGCAGTGCTAGTCTAGCGGGGGCCTTCACAGATACGCAGTATTTT
>16|once|TRBD1|TRBV6-6|TRBJ1-5
CASSYPTGGGNQPQHF
TGTGCCAGCAGTTACCCGACAGGGGGCGGCAATCAGCCCCAGCATTTT
>16|-|TRBD1|TRBV5-1|TRBJ1-4
CASSLVVRGRNEKLFF
TGCGCCAGCAGCTTGGTAGTCAGGGGGCGCAATGAAAAACTGTTTTTT
>14|-|TRBD1|TRBV6-5|TRBJ1-2
CASSRTGGPYGYTF
TGTGCCAGCAGCAGGACAGGGGGCCCCTATGGCTACACCTTC
>12|-|TRBD1|TRBV2|TRBJ1-3
CAGGQGNTAIYF
TGTGCCGGGGGACAGGGAAACACCGCCATATATTTT
>19|-|TRBD1|TRBV11-3|TRBJ2-7
CASSPLGTGAQEPSYEQYF
TGTGCCAGCAGCCCTCTCGGGACAGGGGCTCAGGAACCTTCCTACGAGCAGTACTTC
>13|-|-|TRBV30|TRBJ1-1
CAWSVFPNTEAFF
TGTGCCTGGAGTGTATTCCCGAACACTGAAGCTTTCTTT
>14|-|TRBD1|TRBV11-2|TRBJ2-7
CASSHLQGAMEQYF
TGTGCCAGCAGCCACCTCCAGGGGGCGATGGAGCAGTACTTC
>15|-|-|TRBV19|TRBJ1-5
CASSVTSGGNQPQHF
TGTGCCAGTAGTGTGACGTCGGGGGGGAATCAGCCCCAGCATTTT
>14|-|-|TRBV20-1|TRBJ1-4
CSASRGSQREKLFF
TGCAGTGCTAGTCGGGGCAGCCAGAGAGAAAAACTGTTTTTT
>13|-|-|TRBV11-2|TRBJ2-1
CASSEQGYNEQFF
TGTGCCAGCAGCGAACAGGGATACAATGAGCAGTTCTTC
>13|-|-|TRBV9|TRBJ2-5
CASSAARGETQYF
TGTGCCAGCAGCGCCGCCCGGGGAGAGACCCAGTACTTC
>13|-|-|TRBV9|TRBJ2-7
CASSKDIAYEQYF
TGTGCCAGCAGCAAGGACATCGCATACGAGCAGTACTTC
>12|once|TRBD1|TRBV27|TRBJ1-1
CANWDRNTEAFF
TGTGCCAACTGGGACAGGAACACTGAAGCTTTCTTT
>14|-|TRBD1|TRBV19|TRBJ1-5
CASTFQGANQPQHF
TGTGCCAGCACGTTCCAGGGGGCCAATCAGCCCCAGCATTTT
>14|-|-|TRBV6-5|TRBJ1-5
CASTWDSSNQPQHF
TGTGCCAGCACCTGGGACTCCAGCAATCAGCCCCAGCATTTT
>15|-|-|TRBV16|TRBJ1-6
CASSHSGGNNQPLHF
TGTGCCAGCAGCCACTCGGGGGGGAACAACCAACCCCTCCACTTT
>15|-|TRBD1|TRBV6-5|TRBJ1-6
CASSYGTGMGSPLHF
TGTGCCAGCAGTTACGGGACAGGGATGGGCTCACCCCTCCACTTT
>18|-|TRBD1|TRBV13|TRBJ1-5
CASSRTGAQRDSNQPQHF
TGTGCCAGCAGCCGCACAGGGGCCCAGAGGGATAGCAATCAGCCCCAGCATTTT
>13|-|-|TRBV15|TRBJ1-2
CATSRGQNYGYTF
TGTGCCACCAGCAGAGGCCAAAACTATGGCTACACCTTC
>13|-|-|TRBV6-5|TRBJ1-1
CATLRSPNTEAFF
TGTGCCACCCTAAGGTCCCCGAACACTGAAGCTTTCTTT
>15|-|-|TRBV6-5|TRBJ2-4
CASSNEGGAKNIQYF
TGTGCCAGCAGTAACGAGGGGGGAGCCAAAAACATTCAGTACTTC
>15|-|TRBD1|TRBV13|TRBJ2-7
CASSLGQGRRYEQYF
TGTGCCAGCAGCTTGGGACAGGGCCGACGCTACGAGCAGTACTTC
>14|-|-|TRBV6-1|TRBJ1-5
CASSESSLTESQHF
TGTGCCAGCAGTGAATCGTCGCTCACGGAGTCCCAGCATTTT
>15|-|-|TRBV6-5|TRBJ1-2
CASSHRTAKGYGYTF
TGTGCCAGCAGCCACCGGACCGCTAAGGGCTATGGCTACACCTTC
>13|-|-|TRBV19|TRBJ1-1
CASSPSGGVRAFF
TGTGCCAGTAGCCCCTCGGGGGGCGTACGAGCTTTCTTT
>15|few|-|TRBV5-1|TRBJ1-3
CASSLESISGNTIYF
TGCGCCAGCAGCTTGGAATCTATCTCTGGAAACACCATATATTTT
>13|few|-|TRBV3-1/TRBV3-2|TRBJ2-7
CASSLPPTNEQYF
TGTGCCAGCAGCCTCCCCCCGACTAACGAGCAGTACTTC
>15|-|-|TRBV5-1|TRBJ1-1
CASSPLMGADTEAFF
TGCGCCAGCAGCCCACTGATGGGGGCGGACACTGAAGCTTTCTTT
>15|-|-|TRBV4-1|TRBJ1-1
CASSQDPGRNTEAFF
TGCGCCAGCAGCCAAGATCCGGGGAGAAACACTGAAGCTTTCTTT
>16|-|-|TRBV7-9|TRBJ2-4
CASSGWGLGGGNIQYF
TGTGCCAGCAGCGGTTGGGGCTTAGGGGGAGGAAACATTCAGTACTTC
>13|few|-|TRBV5-1|TRBJ1-5
CASSGSGGQPQHF
TGCGCCAGTTCGGGATCGGGCGGTCAGCCCCAGCATTTT
>16|-|-|TRBV23-1|TRBJ2-7
CASSRVPGPGRYEQYF
TGCGCCAGCAGTCGCGTCCCGGGACCTGGCCGATACGAGCAGTACTTC
>17|-|-|TRBV6-4|TRBJ2-1
CASRTYPGPPAYNEQFF
TGTGCCAGCAGGACGTACCCGGGACCCCCAGCTTACAATGAGCAGTTCTTC
>13|-|-|TRBV19|TRBJ1-4
CASSIGGSEKLFF
TGTGCCAGTAGTATCGGAGGAAGTGAAAAACTGTTTTTT
>13|-|-|TRBV19|TRBJ1-1
CASSIGGETEAFF
TGTGCCAGTAGTATTGGTGGGGAGACTGAAGCTTTCTTT
>14|-|-|TRBV29-1|TRBJ2-1
CSVGRGPSYNEQFF
TGCAGCGTTGGGCGGGGGCCCTCCTACAATGAGCAGTTCTTC
>15|-|TRBD1|TRBV19|TRBJ2-5
CASSGTGTGKETQYF
TGTGCCAGTAGTGGAACCGGGACAGGGAAAGAGACCCAGTACTTC
>15|-|-|TRBV6-2/TRBV6-3|TRBJ1-2
CASSYQGFTNYGYTF
TGTGCCAGCAGTTACCAGGGGTTTACTAACTATGGCTACACCTTC
>15|-|TRBD2|TRBV9|TRBJ2-3
CASSERGGSTDTQYF
TGTGCCAGCAGCGAGCGGGGGGGGAGCACAGATACGCAGTATTTT
>13|-|-|TRBV18|TRBJ1-4
CASTFDRHEKLFF
TGTGCCAGCACCTTTGACCGTCATGAAAAACTGTTTTTT
>16|-|-|TRBV13|TRBJ2-1
CASSQTTEETYNEQFF
TGTGCCAGCAGCCAAACCACCGAGGAGACCTACAATGAGCAGTTCTTC
>16|few|TRBD2|TRBV5-5|TRBJ2-1
CASSSLERGGYNEQFF
TGTGCCAGCAGTTCCTTGGAGCGGGGGGGCTACAATGAGCAGTTCTTC